The entry that follows covers one T cell receptor (beta chain) sequence. V trimming: 6 bases; J trimming: 7 bases; junction bases outside the gene matches: 8. The germline V gene encodes CDR1 SEHNR and CDR2 FQNEAQ (reference sequence). This CDR3 is built from 14 residues. This entry belongs to a study of patients and donors after allogeneic stem cell transplantation. Via MiXCR, TCRdb re-called the RT-PCR reads, giving one row per CDR3 protein. The table shows about 410,000 distinct CDR3 sequences, with 16% occurring only once. The TCR originated in a human donor who was either an allogeneic HSCT recipient or a stem cell or donor lymphocyte infusion donor (not recorded which). It is not recorded whose cells these are; they may come from a transplant donor. This chain uses TRBV7-9 with TRBJ1-1, with 10 positions matching TRBD1. The specimen sequenced was blood, either unsorted or a sorted T cell fraction (not recorded which). The CDR3 protein is CASRPGTGEIEAFF. CDR3 coding DNA: TGTGCCAGCAGGCCCGGGACAGGGGAGATTGAAGCTTTCTTT.